This T cell receptor beta chain stems from a study of PD-1 blockade in classical Hodgkin lymphoma. Sequencing was performed with immunoSEQ multiplex PCR; in TCRdb, only in-frame clones are kept and a portion is missing. The repertoire consists of some 41,000 clones, with roughly nine tenths occurring once and the leading ten covering roughly 6%. The V segment lost 4 bases and the J segment 7 bases; nucleotides outside the gene matches: 5. CDR3 length equals 15 residues. Germline loops: CDR1 MDHEN, CDR2 SYDVKM. Every one of the patients relapsed after autologous stem cell transplantation (brentuximab vedotin exposure was variable).

The chain has TRBV28 and TRBJ2-2; TRBD1 matches at 11 bases. This sample comprised peripheral blood mononuclear cells (PBMCs), obtained before the second cycle of nivolumab. The source is a human donor with classical Hodgkin lymphoma. The CDR3 loop is CASSWGQGVGGELFF. In DNA form, the CDR3 reads TGTGCCAGCAGTTGGGGACAGGGGGTAGGCGGGGAGCTGTTTTTT. Drawing the rest from reference TRBV28 and TRBJ2-2, the complete variable domain is DVKVTQSSRYLVKRTGEKVFLECVQDMDHENMFWYRQDPGLGLRLIYFSYDVKMKEKGDIPEGYSVSREKKERFSLILESASTNQTSMYLCASSWGQGVGGELFFGEGSRLTVL.